The 5 T cell receptor beta chains given below trace back to one sample, sequenced in a study of a mutant IDH1 vaccine in newly diagnosed glioma. These TCRs' antigens remain unknown. Clones were read by immunoSEQ multiplex PCR, and TCRdb kept only the in-frame ones, dropping some. Here the sample spans under 150,000 clones, just under 80% being singletons. Time point here: week 11, during vaccination. Mutant IDH1 20-mer peptide, at 300 ug, made up each vaccine dose, with topical imiquimod. Sample: PBMCs, taken from a glioma patient whose treatment included an IDH1 peptide vaccine. The receptors shown here come from a man aged 40-55 years with glioma.

The chain has TRBV6-1 and TRBJ2-3, with D unclear. In germline, CDR1 is MNHNS, CDR2 SASEGT. The CDR3 contains 15 residues. With 1 base removed from V and 0 bases from J, the gap between germline ends came to 8 bases. The CDR3 region is CASSEVAGSTDTQYF. CDR3 DNA: TGTGCCAGCAGTGAAGTGGCAGGTAGCACAGATACGCAGTATTTT.

V is TRBV5-1 and J is TRBJ2-3; 8 bases map to TRBD2. The J segment lost 1 base and the V segment lost 0 bases, leaving 4 bases of the junction unmatched. The CDR3 loop spans 16 amino acids. In germline, CDR1 is SGHRS, CDR2 YFSETQ. The CDR3 sequence is CASSLALRGGTDTQYF. The CDR3 region has the DNA TGCGCCAGCAGCTTGGCCTTGCGGGGGGGCACAGATACGCAGTATTTT.

The chain links TRBV6-5 to TRBJ1-2; the D gene is possibly TRBD1 (5 bases). Per the germline V gene, CDR1 is MNHEY and CDR2 is SVGAGI. Trimming took off 9 bases at V and 4 bases at J, with 9 bases between the two ends. This CDR3 has 11 residues. The CDR3: CASQGVYGYTF. CDR3 nucleotides: TGTGCCAGTCAGGGAGTCTATGGCTACACCTTC.

V usage is TRBV4-1 and J usage is TRBJ2-1; D is undetermined. The V end lost 1 base, the J end lost 1 base, and 5 bases lay between the germline ends. This CDR3 is built from 14 residues. Germline V gene sequence: CDR1 MGHRA, CDR2 YSYEKL. The CDR3 DNA reads as TGCGCCAGCAGCCAAGTAGGGTCCTACAATGAGCAGTTCTTC. It encodes CASSQVGSYNEQFF.

A few counts support this clone. The V and J genes are TRBV4-3 and TRBJ1-5; 8 nucleotides match TRBD1. The CDR3 has 16 amino acids. Germline CDR1 and CDR2: LGHNA and YSLEER. Trimming took 2 bases from V and 0 from J; bases not matched to a gene: 3. CDR3 region: CASSQNRGDSNQPQHF. The CDR3 coding sequence is TGCGCCAGCAGCCAAAACAGGGGGGATAGCAATCAGCCCCAGCATTTT.